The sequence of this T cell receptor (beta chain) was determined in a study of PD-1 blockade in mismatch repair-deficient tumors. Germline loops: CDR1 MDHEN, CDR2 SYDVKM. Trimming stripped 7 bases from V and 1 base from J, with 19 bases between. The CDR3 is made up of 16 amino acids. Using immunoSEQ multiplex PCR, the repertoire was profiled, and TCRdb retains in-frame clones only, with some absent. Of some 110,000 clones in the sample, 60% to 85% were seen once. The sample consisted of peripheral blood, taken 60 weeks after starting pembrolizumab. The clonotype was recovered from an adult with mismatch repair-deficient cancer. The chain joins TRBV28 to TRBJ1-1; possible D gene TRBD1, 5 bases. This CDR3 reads CASTFGPQGGNTEAFF. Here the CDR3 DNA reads TGTGCCAGCACCTTCGGGCCTCAGGGAGGGAACACTGAAGCTTTCTTT.